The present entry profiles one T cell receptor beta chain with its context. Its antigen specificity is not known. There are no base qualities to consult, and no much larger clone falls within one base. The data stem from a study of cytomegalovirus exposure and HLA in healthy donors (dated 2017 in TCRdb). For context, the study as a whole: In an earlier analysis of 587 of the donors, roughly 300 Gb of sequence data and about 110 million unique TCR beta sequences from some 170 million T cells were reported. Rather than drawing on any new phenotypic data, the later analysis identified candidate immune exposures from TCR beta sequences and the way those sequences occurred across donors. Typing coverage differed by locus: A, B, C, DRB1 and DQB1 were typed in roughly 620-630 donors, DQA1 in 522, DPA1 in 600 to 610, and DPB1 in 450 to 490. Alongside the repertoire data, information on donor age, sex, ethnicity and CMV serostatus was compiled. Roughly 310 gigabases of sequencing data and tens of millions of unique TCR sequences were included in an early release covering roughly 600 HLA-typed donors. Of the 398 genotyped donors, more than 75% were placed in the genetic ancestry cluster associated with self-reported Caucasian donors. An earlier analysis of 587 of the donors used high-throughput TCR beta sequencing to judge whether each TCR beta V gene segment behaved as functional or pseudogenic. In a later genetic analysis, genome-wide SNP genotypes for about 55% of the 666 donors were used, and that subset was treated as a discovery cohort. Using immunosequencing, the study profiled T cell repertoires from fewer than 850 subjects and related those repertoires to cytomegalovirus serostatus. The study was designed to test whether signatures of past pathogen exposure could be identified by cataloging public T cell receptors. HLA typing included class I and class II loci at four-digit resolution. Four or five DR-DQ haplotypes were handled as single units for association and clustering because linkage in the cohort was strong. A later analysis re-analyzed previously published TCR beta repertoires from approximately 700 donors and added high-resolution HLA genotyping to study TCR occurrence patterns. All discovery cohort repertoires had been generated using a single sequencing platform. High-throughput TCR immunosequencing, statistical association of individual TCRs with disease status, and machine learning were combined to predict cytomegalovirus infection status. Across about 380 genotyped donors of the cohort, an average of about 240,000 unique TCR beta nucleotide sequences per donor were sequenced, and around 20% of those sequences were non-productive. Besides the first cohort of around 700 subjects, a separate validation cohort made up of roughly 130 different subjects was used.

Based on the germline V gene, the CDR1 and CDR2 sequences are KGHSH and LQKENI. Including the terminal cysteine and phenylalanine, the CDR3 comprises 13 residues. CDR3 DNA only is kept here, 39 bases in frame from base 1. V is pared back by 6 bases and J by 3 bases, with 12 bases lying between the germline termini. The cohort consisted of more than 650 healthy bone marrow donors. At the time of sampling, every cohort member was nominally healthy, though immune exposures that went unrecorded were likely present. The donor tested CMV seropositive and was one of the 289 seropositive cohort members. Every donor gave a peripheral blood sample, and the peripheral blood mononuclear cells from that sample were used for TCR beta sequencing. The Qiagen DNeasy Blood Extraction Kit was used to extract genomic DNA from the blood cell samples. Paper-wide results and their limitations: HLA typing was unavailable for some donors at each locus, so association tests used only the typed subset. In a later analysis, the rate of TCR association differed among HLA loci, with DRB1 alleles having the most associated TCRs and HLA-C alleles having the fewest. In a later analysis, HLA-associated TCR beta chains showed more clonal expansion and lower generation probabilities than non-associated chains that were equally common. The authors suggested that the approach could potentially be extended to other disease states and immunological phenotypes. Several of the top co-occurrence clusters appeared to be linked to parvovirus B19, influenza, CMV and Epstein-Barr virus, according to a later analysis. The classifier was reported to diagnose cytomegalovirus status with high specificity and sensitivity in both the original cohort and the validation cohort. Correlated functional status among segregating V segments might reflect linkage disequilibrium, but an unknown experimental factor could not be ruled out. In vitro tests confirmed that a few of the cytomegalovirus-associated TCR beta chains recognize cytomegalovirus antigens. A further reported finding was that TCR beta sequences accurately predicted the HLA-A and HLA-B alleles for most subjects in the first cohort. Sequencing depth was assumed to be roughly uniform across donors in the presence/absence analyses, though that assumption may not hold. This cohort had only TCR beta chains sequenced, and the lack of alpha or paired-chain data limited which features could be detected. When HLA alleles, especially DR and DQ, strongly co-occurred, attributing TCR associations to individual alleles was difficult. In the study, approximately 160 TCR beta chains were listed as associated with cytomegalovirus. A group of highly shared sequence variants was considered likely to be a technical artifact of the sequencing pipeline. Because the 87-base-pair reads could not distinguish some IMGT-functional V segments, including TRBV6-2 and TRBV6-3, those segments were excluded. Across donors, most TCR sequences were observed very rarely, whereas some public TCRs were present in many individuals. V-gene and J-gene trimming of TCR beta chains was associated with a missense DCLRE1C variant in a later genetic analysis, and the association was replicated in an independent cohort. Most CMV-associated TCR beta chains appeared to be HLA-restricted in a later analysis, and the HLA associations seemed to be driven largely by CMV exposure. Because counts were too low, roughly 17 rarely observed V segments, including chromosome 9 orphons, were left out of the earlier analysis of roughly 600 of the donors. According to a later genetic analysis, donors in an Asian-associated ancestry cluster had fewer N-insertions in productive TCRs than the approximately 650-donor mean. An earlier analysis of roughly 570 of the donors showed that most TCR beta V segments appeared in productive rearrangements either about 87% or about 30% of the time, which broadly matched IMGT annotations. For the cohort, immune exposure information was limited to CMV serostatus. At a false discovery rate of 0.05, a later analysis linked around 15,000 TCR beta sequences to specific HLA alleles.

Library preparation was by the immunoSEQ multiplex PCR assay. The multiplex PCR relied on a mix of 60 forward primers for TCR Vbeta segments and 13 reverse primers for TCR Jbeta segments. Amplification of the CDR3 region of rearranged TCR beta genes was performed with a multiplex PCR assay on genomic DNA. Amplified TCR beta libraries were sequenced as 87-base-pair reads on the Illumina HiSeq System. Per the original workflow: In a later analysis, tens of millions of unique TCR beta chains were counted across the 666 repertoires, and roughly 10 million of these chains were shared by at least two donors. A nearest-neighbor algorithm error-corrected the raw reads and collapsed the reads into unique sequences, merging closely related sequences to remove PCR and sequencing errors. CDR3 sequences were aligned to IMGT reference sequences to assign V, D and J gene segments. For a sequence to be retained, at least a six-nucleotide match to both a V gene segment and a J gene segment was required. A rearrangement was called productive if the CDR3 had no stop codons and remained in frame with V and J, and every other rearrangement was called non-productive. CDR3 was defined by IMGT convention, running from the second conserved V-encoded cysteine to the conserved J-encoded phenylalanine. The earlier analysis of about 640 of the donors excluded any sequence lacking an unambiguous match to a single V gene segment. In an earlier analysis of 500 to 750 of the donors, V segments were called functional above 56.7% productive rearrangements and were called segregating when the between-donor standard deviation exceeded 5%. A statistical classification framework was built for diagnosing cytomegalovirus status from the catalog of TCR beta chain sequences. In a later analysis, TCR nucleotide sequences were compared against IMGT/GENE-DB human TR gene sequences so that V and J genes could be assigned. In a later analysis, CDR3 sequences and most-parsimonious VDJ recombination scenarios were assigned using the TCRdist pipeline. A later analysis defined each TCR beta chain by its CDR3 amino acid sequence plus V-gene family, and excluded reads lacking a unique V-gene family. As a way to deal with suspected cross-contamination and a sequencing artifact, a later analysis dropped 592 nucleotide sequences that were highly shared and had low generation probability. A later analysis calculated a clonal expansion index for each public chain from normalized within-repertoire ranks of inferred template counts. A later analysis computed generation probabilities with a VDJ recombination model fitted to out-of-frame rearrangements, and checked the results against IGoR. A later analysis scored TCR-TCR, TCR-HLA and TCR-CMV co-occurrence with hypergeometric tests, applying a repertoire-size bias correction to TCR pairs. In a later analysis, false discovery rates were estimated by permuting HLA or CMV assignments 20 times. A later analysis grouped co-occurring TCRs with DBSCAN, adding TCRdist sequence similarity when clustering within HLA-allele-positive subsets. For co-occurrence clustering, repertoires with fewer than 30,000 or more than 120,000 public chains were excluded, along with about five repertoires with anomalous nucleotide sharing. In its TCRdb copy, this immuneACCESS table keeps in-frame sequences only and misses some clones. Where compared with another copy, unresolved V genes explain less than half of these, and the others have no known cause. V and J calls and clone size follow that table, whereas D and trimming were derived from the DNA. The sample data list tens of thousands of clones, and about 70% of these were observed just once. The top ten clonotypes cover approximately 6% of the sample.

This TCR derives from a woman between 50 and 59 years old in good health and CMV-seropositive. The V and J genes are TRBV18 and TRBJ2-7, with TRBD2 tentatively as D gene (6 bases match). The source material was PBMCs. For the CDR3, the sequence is CASSTGVGYEQYF. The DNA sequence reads TGTGCCAGCTCGACGGGAGTAGGCTACGAGCAGTACTTC.